This passage covers 18 T cell receptor beta chains from one sample sequenced in a study of T cell responses to AZD1222 COVID-19 vaccine. Sequenced by immunoSEQ multiplex PCR; TCRdb stores in-frame clones only, minus some. This sample has around 190,000 clones, with roughly 94% found just once. Material: peripheral blood, obtained 28 days after the second AZD1222 dose. The receptors were sampled from an adult who received the AZD1222 COVID-19 vaccine.

The chain joins TRBV10-2 to TRBJ2-7; D unclear. Germline assignment: CDR1 WSHSY and CDR2 SAAADI. The germline V and J ends were trimmed by 0 bases and 2 bases, with 11 bases remaining between them. The CDR3 totals 15 residues. CDR3 amino acids: CASSESLVTAYEQYF. The CDR3 DNA is TGCGCCAGCAGTGAGTCCCTCGTAACAGCCTACGAGCAGTACTTC.

This clone was counted only a few times. This same CDR3 is encoded by further DNA sequences in the sample. CDR3 nucleotides: TGTGCCTGGAGTCCCGGGGCTAACTATGGCTACACCTTC. Protein sequence: CAWSPGANYGYTF. The rearrangement links TRBV30 to TRBJ1-2; D uncertain. CDR3 length: 13 residues. The germline CDR1 and CDR2 sequences are GTSNPN and SVGIG (reference sequence). V lost 2 bases and J lost 0, with 7 bases in between.

This chain connects TRBV28 to TRBJ1-1, with D unresolved. There are 12 residues in the CDR3. Trimming pared 3 bases from V and 11 bases from J, leaving 13 bases between. Germline V lookup: CDR1 MDHEN, CDR2 SYDVKM. CDR3 coding DNA: TGTGCCAGCAGTTTTTCCGGAATAGCCGCTTTCTTT. This sequence encodes CASSFSGIAAFF.

This clone has a single count. The chain combines TRBV14 with TRBJ2-1; D unclear. CDR1 is SGHDN and CDR2 is FVKESK in the germline V gene. Deletions cut 1 base from V and 9 bases from J, with 13 bases between. The CDR3 runs 14 residues. CDR3 coding DNA: TGTGCCAGCAGCCAAGGACGGCGACTCGGTGAGCAGTTCTTC. It yields the protein CASSQGRRLGEQFF.

The chain uses TRBV28 and TRBJ1-2; 7 nucleotides match TRBD1. With 7 bases clipped from V and 2 bases from J, the junction kept 22 bases outside the gene matches. The germline CDR1 and CDR2 sequences are MDHEN and SYDVKM. CDR3 length: 19 residues. CDR3 loop: CASTSAVLGQQSANYGYTF. The CDR3 nucleotides are TGTGCCAGCACCTCGGCCGTCCTGGGACAGCAATCCGCGAACTATGGCTACACCTTC.

This clone has more than one count but fewer than ten. The chain combines TRBV6-2 or TRBV6-3 with TRBJ1-1; D uncertain. Germline V gene data show CDR1 as MNHEY and CDR2 as SVGEGT. The V gene lost 0 bases and the J gene lost 1 base, with 6 bases spanning the gap. The CDR3 totals 14 residues. For the CDR3, the DNA is TGTGCCAGCAGTTACTCTGGGGAGAACACTGAAGCTTTCTTT. The encoded protein is CASSYSGENTEAFF.

V is TRBV5-6 and J is TRBJ1-1; 8 bases are shared with TRBD1. Germline CDR1 and CDR2: SGHDT and YYEEEE. J was trimmed by 0 bases and V by 1 base; bases with no gene match: 11. The CDR3 runs to 18 residues. CDR3: CASSLYFASGGMNTEAFF. CDR3 in DNA: TGTGCCAGCAGCTTGTATTTTGCGTCAGGGGGCATGAACACTGAAGCTTTCTTT.

The rearrangement joins TRBV3-1 (or the pseudogene TRBV3-2) to TRBJ1-5; D might be TRBD1 (5 bases). Germline CDR1 and CDR2: LGHDT and YNNKEL (reference sequence). V lost 0 bases to trimming and J lost 6 bases, with 15 bases between them. The CDR3 is made up of 16 amino acids. The CDR3 sequence: CASSQDLRQGVQPQHF. The CDR3 nucleotides are TGTGCCAGCAGCCAAGATCTTAGGCAGGGAGTTCAGCCCCAGCATTTT.

Only one count was recorded for this clone. The rearrangement joins TRBV3-1 (or the pseudogene TRBV3-2) to TRBJ2-3; D is ambiguous. The V gene's germline CDR1 is LGHDT and CDR2 YNNKEL (reference sequence). The V gene lost 1 base and the J gene lost 0 bases, with 11 bases spanning the gap. The CDR3 has 16 amino acids. The CDR3 spells CASSQGPAASTDTQYF. For the CDR3, the DNA is TGTGCCAGCAGCCAAGGCCCAGCAGCTAGCACAGATACGCAGTATTTT.

The chain joins TRBV2 to TRBJ1-5; D unresolved. Germline CDR1 and CDR2: SNHLY and FYNNEI. Trimming took 2 bases from V and 8 from J, leaving 10 bases between them. This CDR3 region has 13 residues. The CDR3 loop is CASSEYSREPQHF. CDR3 nucleotide sequence: TGTGCCAGCAGTGAATACTCGAGGGAGCCCCAGCATTTT.

This clone was detected only once. This chain links TRBV5-6 with TRBJ2-6, with unresolved D. Germline V lookup: CDR1 SGHDT, CDR2 YYEEEE. V was shortened by 2 bases and J by 4 bases, with 10 bases between the two germline ends. CDR3 length equals 15 residues. The CDR3 here is CASSFRFSGANVLTF. The CDR3 region has the DNA TGTGCCAGCAGCTTCAGGTTTTCGGGGGCCAACGTCCTGACTTTC.

The chain recombines TRBV7-3 with TRBJ2-2, with a weak D call TRBD1 (5 bases). The CDR3 covers 15 residues. Trimming shortened V by 6 bases and J by 5 bases, and 16 bases separated the two germline ends. Germline assignment: CDR1 SGHTA and CDR2 FQGTGA. This CDR3 reads CASRAGSKLTGELFF. As DNA, the CDR3 is TGTGCCAGCAGGGCAGGGTCAAAACTAACCGGGGAGCTGTTTTTT.

The gene calls are TRBV7-3 and TRBJ1-5; no definite D call. The V gene's germline CDR1 is SGHTA and CDR2 FQGTGA. This CDR3 region has 14 residues. Trimming removed 4 bases from V and 0 bases from J, with 7 bases in between. The CDR3 nucleotides read TGTGCCAGCAGCTCTACAGATAGCAATCAGCCCCAGCATTTT. Its protein is CASSSTDSNQPQHF.

V is TRBV19 and J is TRBJ2-1, with D perhaps matching TRBD2 (5 bases). The germline V gene has CDR1 LNHDA and CDR2 SQIVND (reference sequence). This CDR3 comprises 14 residues. The V and J ends lost 1 base and 6 bases respectively, with 10 bases between them. In DNA form, the CDR3 reads TGTGCCAGTAGTATAGTGGCCAGCGGCAATGAGCAGTTCTTC. This translates into CASSIVASGNEQFF.

CDR3 nucleotide sequence: TGCAGCGTTGCAGGGGGTGGGCATGGCTACACCTTC. Protein: CSVAGGGHGYTF. The chain recombines TRBV29-1 with TRBJ1-2; 7 bases are a match to TRBD1. CDR1 is SQVTM, CDR2 ANQGSEA, per germline. Trimming at V came to 4 bases and at J to 6 bases, leaving 5 bases not matched to a gene. The CDR3 sequence is 12 residues long.

The rearrangement joins TRBV11-3 to TRBJ2-7, with TRBD2 as a possible D gene (5 bases). Trimming removed 2 bases from V and 2 bases from J, with 13 bases in between. This CDR3 spans 15 amino acids. From germline, CDR1 is SGHNT and CDR2 YENEEA. The DNA for the CDR3 is TGTGCCAGCAGCTTATCGATAGCGTCCACCTACGAGCAGTACTTC. Translating it yields CASSLSIASTYEQYF.

The gene calls are TRBV30 and TRBJ1-1, with unresolved D. V was trimmed by 3 bases and J by 1 base, leaving 15 bases between them. Germline CDR1 GTSNPN, CDR2 SVGIG (reference sequence). The CDR3 is 15 amino acids. This CDR3 reads CAWREAAVPNTEAFF. In DNA form, the CDR3 reads TGTGCCTGGAGGGAAGCCGCAGTACCGAACACTGAAGCTTTCTTT.

The chain couples TRBV30 to TRBJ1-5; D is unresolved. Germline V CDR1 and CDR2: GTSNPN, SVGIG (reference sequence). Trimming pared 3 bases from V and 9 bases from J, leaving 15 bases between. This CDR3 has 13 residues. CDR3 loop: CAWSPPPSGPQHF. In DNA, the CDR3 is TGTGCCTGGAGCCCTCCTCCGTCTGGGCCCCAGCATTTT.